This T cell receptor (beta chain) was sequenced during a study of blood T cells in healthy people across ages. Study-wide points: Naive T cell percentage strongly correlated with TCR beta diversity. In older individuals, TCR beta diversity per million T cells was lower, falling roughly linearly with age. Naive CD4+ cells and diversity were both higher in long-lived donors than in aged donors.

Germline V gene sequence: CDR1 SGHTA, CDR2 FQGNSA. J was trimmed by 6 bases and V by 1 base; bases with no gene match: 4. The CDR3 length is 15 residues. A sample-barcoded 5' primer and a J-beta primer mix were used in a second PCR of roughly 6 to 11 cycles. A template-switch adaptor with 12 random nucleotides tagged each cDNA molecule. In TCRdb, the 5' RACE reads were re-called with MiXCR into one record per CDR3 protein. The sample has 650,000 to 1,000,000 distinct CDR3 sequences; under 40% are singletons. To note about this clonotype: Antigen unknown.

This TCR was recovered from a man aged 18 to 29 in good health. This rearrangement joins TRBV7-2 to TRBJ2-3; 10 bases are a match to TRBD1. Sequenced material: blood. The CDR3 loop is CASSLGQGAWDTQYF. Here the CDR3 DNA reads TGTGCCAGCAGCTTAGGACAGGGGGCGTGGGATACGCAGTATTTT.